These T cell receptor beta chains were read from a single sample in a study of Ad26.COV2.S vaccination and SARS-CoV-2 variants. Sequenced by immunoSEQ multiplex PCR; TCRdb stores in-frame clones only, minus some. The sample holds 350,000 to 450,000 clones; around 84% are singletons and the top ten take 3% to 4%. The source was peripheral blood, collected in a trial of Ad26.COV2.S vaccine versus placebo. The origin of the receptors is a person between 18 and 65 years old who received the Ad26.COV2.S COVID-19 vaccine or a placebo. Each CDR3 is given with its conserved first and last residue. D genes are given only for firm matches. The listing skips clone size in some rows; elsewhere it reads once, few, many or a size class.

>TRBV5-1|-|TRBD2|TRBJ2-2
CASSSLGGVEAFLFF
TGCGCCAGCAGCTCTCTGGGGGGGGTCGAGGCCTTCCTGTTTTTT
>TRBV5-6|-|-|TRBJ1-1
CASRTDRNTEAFF
TGTGCCAGCAGAACTGACAGGAACACTGAAGCTTTCTTT
>TRBV7-2|-|TRBD2|TRBJ2-5
CASSPWTSGRAYQETQYF
TGTGCCAGCAGCCCGTGGACTAGCGGGAGGGCTTACCAAGAGACCCAGTACTTC
>TRBV6-6|-|-|TRBJ1-5
CASSVGRGNQPQHF
TGTGCCAGCAGTGTGGGTAGGGGCAATCAGCCCCAGCATTTT
>TRBV5-1|-|-|TRBJ2-1
CASSLPTYNEQFF
TGCGCCAGCAGCTTGCCGACCTACAATGAGCAGTTCTTC
>TRBV3-1/TRBV3-2|many|-|TRBJ1-3
CASSQYRDGSGNTIYF
TGTGCCAGCAGCCAATACCGGGACGGCTCTGGAAACACCATATATTTT
>TRBV20-1|-|-|TRBJ2-2
CSVSSGGGGELFF
TGCAGTGTTAGTTCCGGGGGCGGCGGGGAGCTGTTTTTT
>TRBV27|-|-|TRBJ2-3
CASRSGGSTDTQYF
TGTGCCAGCAGGTCCGGGGGAAGCACAGATACGCAGTATTTT
>TRBV6-2/TRBV6-3|-|-|TRBJ2-1
CASSYSQHNEQFF
TGTGCCAGCAGTTACTCCCAACACAATGAGCAGTTCTTC
>TRBV11-3|-|-|TRBJ2-1
CASSLPAGSQFF
TGTGCCAGCAGCTTACCCGCCGGGTCGCAGTTCTTC
>TRBV4-3|-|TRBD2|TRBJ2-3
CASSQDAAGATDTQYF
TGCGCCAGCAGCCAAGATGCGGCGGGAGCAACAGATACGCAGTATTTT
>TRBV6-5|few|TRBD1|TRBJ2-7
CASSWYKGAVEQYF
TGTGCCAGCAGTTGGTATAAGGGGGCGGTCGAGCAGTACTTC
>TRBV6-2/TRBV6-3|-|TRBD2|TRBJ2-7
CASSSGWREAYEQYF
TGTGCCAGCAGTTCCGGATGGCGGGAGGCCTACGAGCAGTACTTC
>TRBV9|-|-|TRBJ2-7
CASSKTGTGAYEQYF
TGTGCCAGCAGCAAAACCGGGACGGGTGCCTACGAGCAGTACTTC
>TRBV5-4|-|-|TRBJ1-3
CASSHGQRSGNTIYF
TGTGCCAGCAGCCACGGACAGCGATCTGGAAACACCATATATTTT
>TRBV12-5|-|TRBD1|TRBJ1-1
CASGLAGGTEAFF
TGTGCTAGTGGTTTGGCAGGGGGCACTGAAGCTTTCTTT
>TRBV6-4|-|-|TRBJ2-7
CASSNYEQYF
TGTGCCAGCAGTAACTACGAGCAGTACTTC
>TRBV29-1|-|-|TRBJ2-2
CSVGVWRMNTGELFF
TGCAGCGTTGGAGTCTGGCGGATGAACACCGGGGAGCTGTTTTTT
>TRBV7-2|few|-|TRBJ1-1
CASSPLGLTEAFF
TGTGCCAGCAGCCCCCTGGGACTGACTGAAGCTTTCTTT
>TRBV18|-|-|TRBJ2-2
CASSPRDRNTGELFF
TGTGCCAGCTCCCCGCGGGACAGGAACACCGGGGAGCTGTTTTTT
>TRBV9|-|-|TRBJ1-6
CASSVGFEPLHF
TGTGCCAGCAGCGTAGGGTTTGAACCCCTCCACTTT
>TRBV19|-|TRBD1|TRBJ2-4
CASSIGTGSKLAKNIQYF
TGTGCCAGTAGTATAGGGACAGGGTCAAAACTAGCCAAAAACATTCAGTACTTC
>TRBV6-6|-|-|TRBJ1-2
CASSTPERSNYGYTF
TGTGCCAGCAGCACCCCCGAACGGTCTAACTATGGCTACACCTTC
>TRBV20-1|-|TRBD1|TRBJ1-5
CSACGTGKNQPQHF
TGCAGCGCTTGTGGGACAGGGAAGAATCAGCCCCAGCATTTT
>TRBV30|-|-|TRBJ2-7
CAWSVSAKAQYF
TGTGCCTGGAGTGTGAGCGCCAAAGCGCAGTACTTC
>TRBV6-2/TRBV6-3|-|-|TRBJ1-2
CASSFDRPNYGYTF
TGTGCCAGCAGCTTCGACAGGCCGAACTATGGCTACACCTTC
>TRBV10-1|few|-|TRBJ2-7
CASSVHRNSYEQYF
TGCGCCAGCAGCGTACACAGGAACTCCTACGAGCAGTACTTC
>TRBV30|few|-|TRBJ1-2
CAWSIGTNYGYTF
TGTGCCTGGAGTATCGGGACGAACTATGGCTACACCTTC
>TRBV7-2|few|TRBD1|TRBJ2-1
CASSPDRGSYNEQFF
TGTGCCAGCAGCCCAGACAGGGGGTCCTACAATGAGCAGTTCTTC
>TRBV3-1/TRBV3-2|few|-|TRBJ1-6
CASSQVGGLNSPLHF
TGTGCCAGCAGCCAAGTAGGAGGGTTGAATTCACCCCTCCACTTT
>TRBV2|few|-|TRBJ2-1
CASKREKGEQFF
TGTGCCAGCAAGAGGGAGAAGGGTGAGCAGTTCTTC
>TRBV19|-|TRBD1|TRBJ2-5
CASSIGGQGETQYF
TGTGCCAGTAGTATAGGGGGACAGGGTGAGACCCAGTACTTC
>TRBV7-8|-|-|TRBJ2-7
CASSLEKYYEQYF
TGTGCCAGCAGCTTAGAGAAGTACTACGAGCAGTACTTC
>TRBV5-4|-|TRBD2|TRBJ2-5
CASSPRAGGETQYF
TGTGCCAGCAGCCCTCGTGCGGGGGGCGAGACCCAGTACTTC
>TRBV24-1|once|TRBD1|TRBJ2-2
CATSDKPGQGADTGELFF
TGTGCCACCAGTGATAAACCGGGACAGGGGGCGGACACCGGGGAGCTGTTTTTT
>TRBV3-1/TRBV3-2|-|TRBD1|TRBJ1-2
CASSQGFGQGALVGYGYTF
TGTGCCAGCAGCCAAGGATTTGGGCAGGGGGCCCTGGTGGGCTATGGCTACACCTTC
>TRBV3-1/TRBV3-2|-|-|TRBJ2-1
CASSHNLRGLGGLNEQFF
TGTGCCAGCAGCCACAACCTCAGGGGTCTCGGGGGGTTGAATGAGCAGTTCTTC
>TRBV5-1|-|-|TRBJ2-5
CASSLVRQETQYF
TGCGCCAGCAGCTTGGTCAGACAAGAGACCCAGTACTTC
>TRBV5-1|-|-|TRBJ2-7
CASSLAGTHYEQYF
TGCGCCAGCAGCCTCGCCGGGACCCACTACGAGCAGTACTTC
>TRBV18|-|-|TRBJ2-3
CASSLEVLSADTQYF
TGTGCCAGCTCACTCGAGGTTTTGAGTGCAGATACGCAGTATTTT
>TRBV19|-|TRBD2|TRBJ2-5
CASSPRLADTAQYF
TGTGCCAGTAGTCCCAGACTAGCTGATACGGCCCAGTACTTC
>TRBV3-1/TRBV3-2|-|-|TRBJ2-5
CASSPTQTTEQETQYF
TGTGCCAGCAGCCCGACACAGACGACAGAGCAAGAGACCCAGTACTTC
>TRBV4-1|-|-|TRBJ2-2
CASSQDLQGFSTGELFF
TGCGCCAGCAGCCAAGATCTACAGGGATTTAGCACCGGGGAGCTGTTTTTT
>TRBV5-6|-|-|TRBJ2-7
CASSLVGRVAYEQYF
TGTGCCAGCAGCTTGGTGGGCAGGGTGGCCTACGAGCAGTACTTC
>TRBV28|-|TRBD1|TRBJ1-5
CASSSDRGSVQPQHF
TGTGCCAGCAGTTCAGACAGGGGGTCGGTTCAGCCCCAGCATTTT
>TRBV2|-|TRBD1|TRBJ1-1
CASSTGGSGTEAFF
TGTGCCAGCAGCACAGGGGGTTCTGGGACTGAAGCTTTCTTT